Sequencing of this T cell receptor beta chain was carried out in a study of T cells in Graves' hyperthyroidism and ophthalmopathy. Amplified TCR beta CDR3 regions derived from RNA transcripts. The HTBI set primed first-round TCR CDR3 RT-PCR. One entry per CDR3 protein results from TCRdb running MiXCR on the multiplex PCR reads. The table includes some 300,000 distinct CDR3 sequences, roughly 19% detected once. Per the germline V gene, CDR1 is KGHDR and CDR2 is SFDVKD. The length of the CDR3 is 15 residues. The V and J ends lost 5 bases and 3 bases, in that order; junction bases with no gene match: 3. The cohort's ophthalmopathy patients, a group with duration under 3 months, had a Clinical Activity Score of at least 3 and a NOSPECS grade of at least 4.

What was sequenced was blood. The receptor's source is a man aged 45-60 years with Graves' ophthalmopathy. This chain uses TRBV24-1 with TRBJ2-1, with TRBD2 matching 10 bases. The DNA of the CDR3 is TGTGCCACCAGTGCCCCTAGCGGGAGCTACAATGAGCAGTTCTTC. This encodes CATSAPSGSYNEQFF.